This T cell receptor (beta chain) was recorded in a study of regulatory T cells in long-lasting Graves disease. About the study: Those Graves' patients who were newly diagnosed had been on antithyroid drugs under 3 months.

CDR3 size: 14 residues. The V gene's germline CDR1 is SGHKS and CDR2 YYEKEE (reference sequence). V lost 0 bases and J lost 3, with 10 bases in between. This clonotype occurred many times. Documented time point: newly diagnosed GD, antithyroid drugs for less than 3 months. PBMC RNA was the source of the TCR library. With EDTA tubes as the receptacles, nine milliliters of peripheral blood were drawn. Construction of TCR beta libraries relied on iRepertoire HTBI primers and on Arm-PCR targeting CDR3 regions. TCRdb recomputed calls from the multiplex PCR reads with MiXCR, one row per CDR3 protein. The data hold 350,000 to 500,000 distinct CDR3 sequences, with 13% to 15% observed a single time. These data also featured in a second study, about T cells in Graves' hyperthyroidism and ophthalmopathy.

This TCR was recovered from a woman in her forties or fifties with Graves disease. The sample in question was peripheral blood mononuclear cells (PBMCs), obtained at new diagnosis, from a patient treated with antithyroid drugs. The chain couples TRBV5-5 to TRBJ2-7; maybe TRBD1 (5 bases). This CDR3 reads CASSLVAGNYEQYF. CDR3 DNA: TGTGCCAGCAGCTTGGTGGCAGGGAACTACGAGCAGTACTTC.